Listed below are T cell receptor beta chains from one sample, sequenced in a study of T-cell reconstitution after alpha-beta-depleted transplantation in children. TCRdb reprocessed the PCR reads with MiXCR, giving one entry per CDR3 protein. This table holds around 300,000 distinct CDR3 sequences, about 9.9% found once. The sample here was peripheral blood, taken 180 days after TCRalphabeta/CD19-depleted stem cell transplant. These TCRs come from a male patient aged 2 to 10 who had a stem cell transplant for chronic granulomatous disease, so the T cells may come from the graft donor. CDR3s include the opening cysteine and the closing phenylalanine or tryptophan. The D gene is left open where the match is weak. Some rows mark clone size as missing; the rest say once, few, many or name a class of expanded clone.

D	J	V	size	CDR3	DNA
.	TRBJ2-7	TRBV10-3	many	CAINALGLKWDSYDKQYF	TGTGCCATCAACGCGCTGGGGCTGAAATGGGATTCCTACGACAAGCAGTACTTC
TRBD1	TRBJ2-7	TRBV29-1	many	CSALTGPYEQYF	TGCAGCGCCCTGACAGGGCCCTACGAGCAGTACTTC
.	TRBJ2-7	TRBV12-3/TRBV12-4	many	CASSPRGGRTYEQYF	TGTGCCAGCTCCCCCAGGGGGGGGAGAACCTACGAGCAGTACTTC
TRBD2	TRBJ2-3	TRBV5-1	many	CASSRSGGAADTQYF	TGCGCCAGCAGCCGTAGCGGGGGGGCGGCAGATACGCAGTATTTT
TRBD1	TRBJ2-3	TRBV4-3	many	CASSQEGQGARGTDTQYF	TGCGCCAGCAGCCAAGAAGGACAGGGGGCTCGGGGCACAGATACGCAGTATTTT
TRBD1	TRBJ1-2	TRBV7-2	many	CASSWDRANYGYTF	TGTGCCAGCAGCTGGGACAGGGCTAACTATGGCTACACCTTC
TRBD1	TRBJ2-7	TRBV11-1	many	CASSLGGQGPYEQYF	TGTGCCAGCAGCTTAGGTGGACAGGGTCCCTACGAGCAGTACTTC
TRBD1	TRBJ1-2	TRBV5-5	.	CAMGPDRGNYGYTF	TGTGCCATGGGCCCGGACAGGGGGAACTATGGCTACACCTTC
.	TRBJ2-6	TRBV3-1	many	CASSHPGSGANVLTF	TGTGCCAGCAGCCATCCGGGCTCTGGGGCCAACGTCCTGACTTTC
TRBD1	TRBJ1-5	TRBV10-3	many	CAIRDDRDRNQPQHF	TGTGCCATCAGGGACGACAGGGACCGCAATCAGCCCCAGCATTTT
.	TRBJ2-1	TRBV5-1	many	CASSLFSTLDEQFF	TGCGCCAGCAGCTTGTTCTCTACTCTCGATGAGCAGTTCTTC
.	TRBJ2-1	TRBV7-9	many	CASSLWAQTSPLFDEQFF	TGTGCCAGCAGCTTATGGGCCCAAACTAGCCCCCTGTTCGATGAGCAGTTCTTC
.	TRBJ2-7	TRBV7-2	many	CASSMDRGHEQYF	TGTGCCAGCAGCATGGACAGAGGTCACGAGCAGTACTTC
TRBD1	TRBJ2-5	TRBV7-2	many	CASSFDRGQRETQYF	TGTGCCAGCAGCTTCGACAGGGGGCAAAGGGAGACCCAGTACTTC
TRBD1	TRBJ2-2	TRBV10-2	many	CASDRGTGELFF	TGCGCCAGCGACAGGGGAACCGGGGAGCTGTTTTTT
TRBD1	TRBJ1-4	TRBV28	many	CAGRDRVEKLFF	TGTGCCGGTCGGGACAGGGTTGAAAAACTGTTTTTT
TRBD1	TRBJ2-7	TRBV27	many	CASSSGQGSSYEQYF	TGTGCCAGCAGTTCCGGACAGGGTAGCTCCTACGAGCAGTACTTC
TRBD2	TRBJ2-7	TRBV7-2	many	CASSLGASGTPYEQYF	TGTGCCAGCAGCTTAGGGGCTAGCGGGACCCCCTACGAGCAGTACTTC
.	TRBJ2-7	TRBV20-1	few	CSAPYSLYEQYF	TGCAGCGCTCCCTACTCCCTCTACGAGCAGTACTTC
TRBD1	TRBJ1-1	TRBV12-3/TRBV12-4	many	CASSSLQGAGDTEAFF	TGTGCCAGCAGTTCTCTCCAGGGGGCGGGGGACACTGAAGCTTTCTTT
.	TRBJ2-2	TRBV27	many	CASSLIGMNTGELFF	TGTGCCAGCAGTTTAATAGGGATGAACACCGGGGAGCTGTTTTTT
TRBD2	TRBJ2-5	TRBV11-2	many	CASSLTKGGIAGVETQYF	TGTGCCAGCAGCTTAACCAAAGGAGGGATAGCGGGGGTGGAGACCCAGTACTTC
TRBD2	TRBJ2-7	TRBV29-1	many	CSVGLAGGYEQYF	TGCAGCGTTGGACTAGCGGGGGGCTACGAGCAGTACTTC
.	TRBJ1-2	TRBV21-1	many	CASSKGDQGVGYGYTF	TGTGCCAGCAGCAAAGGGGACCAGGGGGTAGGCTATGGCTACACCTTC